This record covers a single T cell receptor beta chain. Which antigen it targets is not known. No base-level quality is on record; no much larger clone is a single base apart. This entry is derived from a study of blood T cells in healthy people across ages (dated by TCRdb to the mid-2010s). Study-level background: Template switching captured roughly one uniquely barcoded TCR beta cDNA molecule per two T cells in model experiments. The study measured age-related changes in TCR beta repertoire diversity using deep sequencing normalized with unique cDNA molecular identifiers. The donors were divided into four age groups: young (average about 15 years), middle-aged (about 41), aged (about 60) and long-lived (about 79). To avoid experimental bias, donors of different ages were randomly spread across the sequencing lanes. For two donors (one aged 18 to 29 and one aged 80 or older), the study analyzed two additional independent replicas of 1 million unique cDNA reads from the same blood draw.

Beyond this particular receptor, the publication reports: Compared with the aged group, the long-lived group had more naive CD4+ T cells, fewer expanded clones and increased TCR diversity, a pattern suggesting age selection. A strong correlation was found between observed TCR beta diversity and the percentage of naive T cells measured by flow cytometry. Bulk unsorted PBMC profiling prevented conclusive comparison of naive and antigen-experienced compartments. Observed TCR beta diversity per million T cells fell roughly linearly with age, and a significant reduction was already apparent by age roughly 40. Estimates of total diversity based on one million sequenced T cells were regarded as lower bounds and as underestimates. Donor CMV infection status was unknown, potentially confounding age-related changes in expanded clonotypes.

The CDR1 and CDR2 encoded by the germline V gene are SGHAT and FQNNGV. V drops 3 bases and J drops 2 bases, leaving 10 bases in between. From its cysteine to its phenylalanine, the CDR3 spans 14 amino acids. The CDR3 DNA has 42 bases and is translated from base 1. Systemically healthy Caucasian individuals from Russia, some 38 in total and aged about 6 to 100 years, were included as donors. Each donor gave around 9 milliliters of peripheral blood, collected into EDTA-treated Vacutainer tubes. PBMCs were isolated by Ficoll-Paque density-gradient centrifugation, with at least 6 million obtained per sample. Trizol reagent was used to extract total RNA from the PBMCs, yielding at least 6 micrograms per sample. For every donor, an aliquot of PBMCs went through flow cytometry to measure the percentages of naive CD45RAhigh/CD27high T cells. The protocol used for the library was 5' RACE. The sample was run on an Illumina HiSeq 2500. A second PCR of roughly 7 to 11 cycles was performed with a sample-barcoded 5' primer and a J-beta primer mix. A unique molecular identifier was introduced onto each TCR beta cDNA molecule by a template-switch 5' adaptor carrying 12 random nucleotides. At least 2.5 million CDR3-containing paired-end reads were obtained from each sample. All of the RNA was converted into first-strand cDNA using the Mint cDNA synthesis kit, with a TRBC-specific oligonucleotide serving as the primer. All cDNA was treated with uracil-DNA glycosylase and then went through a first 18-cycle PCR with the universal primers M1SS and BC2_uni_R. Regarding the original processing steps: Each sample was normalized by randomly selecting 1 million high-quality reads, each carrying a distinct molecular identifier. Reads with shared molecular identifiers were discarded instead of being binned into consensus sequences. MiTCR, run with a Q25 quality threshold and the strictest error-elimination algorithm, handled CDR3 identification, clonotype clustering and error correction. A nonparametric unseen species model with Euler transformation was used to estimate a lower bound on total TCR beta diversity. In TCRdb, the public reads were trimmed at Q25 with fastp and aligned with MiXCR, with productive beta chains retained. CDR3 protein sequences are deduplicated, and each keeps its most common genes and DNA. These V and J calls rely on TCRdb rather than the paper's analysis. The table for this sample lists fewer than 950,000 distinct CDR3 sequences; 40% to 65% of them were counted only once. Approximately 40% of the sample is in the top ten clones.

The TCR sequence derives from a man aged 80 or over in good health. Rearrangement joined TRBV11-2 to TRBJ2-5; a tentative D call is TRBD2 (6 bases match). The source material was blood. The nucleotide sequence is given as TGTGCCAGCAGCTTGTGGGAGGTACAAGAGACCCAGTACTTC. Its translation reads: CASSLWEVQETQYF.